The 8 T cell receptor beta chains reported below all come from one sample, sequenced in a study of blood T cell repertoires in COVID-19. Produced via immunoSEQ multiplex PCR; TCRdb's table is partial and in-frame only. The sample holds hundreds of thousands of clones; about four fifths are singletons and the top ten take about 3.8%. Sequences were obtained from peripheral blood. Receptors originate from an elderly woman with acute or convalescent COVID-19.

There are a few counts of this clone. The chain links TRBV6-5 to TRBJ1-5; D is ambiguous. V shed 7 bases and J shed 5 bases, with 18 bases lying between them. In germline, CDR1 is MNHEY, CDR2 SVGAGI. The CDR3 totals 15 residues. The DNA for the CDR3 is TGTGCCAGCACTTTTGTTAGTCCAAGTGATCAGCCCCAGCATTTT. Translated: CASTFVSPSDQPQHF.

Written as DNA, the CDR3 is TGTGCCAGCAGTTTCGGGGGGGCCCACTATGGCTACACCTTC. Its protein is CASSFGGAHYGYTF. This chain links TRBV25-1 with TRBJ1-2, with D perhaps matching TRBD1 (6 bases). CDR3 length: 14 amino acids. Trimming took off 5 bases at V and 3 bases at J, with 13 bases between the two ends. CDR1 is MGHDK and CDR2 is SYGVNS in the germline V gene.

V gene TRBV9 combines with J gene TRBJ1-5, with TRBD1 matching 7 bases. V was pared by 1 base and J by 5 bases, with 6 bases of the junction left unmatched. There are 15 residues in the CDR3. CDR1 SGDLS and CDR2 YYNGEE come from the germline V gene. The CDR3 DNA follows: TGTGCCAGCAGCGTATCCCCTGACAGGGATCAGCCCCAGCATTTT. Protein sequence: CASSVSPDRDQPQHF.

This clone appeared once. CDR3 sequence reads: CARKAGALNTEAFF. The CDR3 DNA sequence: TGTGCCAGAAAAGCGGGGGCATTGAACACTGAAGCTTTCTTT. The chain joins TRBV2 to TRBJ1-1; perhaps TRBD1 as D (6 bases). V was cut by 9 bases and J by 0 bases, with 14 bases left in between. The V gene's germline CDR1 is SNHLY and CDR2 FYNNEI. There are 14 residues in the CDR3.

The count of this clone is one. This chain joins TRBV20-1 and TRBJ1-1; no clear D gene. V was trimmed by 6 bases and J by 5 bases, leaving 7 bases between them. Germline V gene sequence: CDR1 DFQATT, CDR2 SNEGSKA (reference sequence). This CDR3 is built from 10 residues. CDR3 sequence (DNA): TGCAGTGCGCGGAGGACTGAAGCTTTCTTT. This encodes CSARRTEAFF.

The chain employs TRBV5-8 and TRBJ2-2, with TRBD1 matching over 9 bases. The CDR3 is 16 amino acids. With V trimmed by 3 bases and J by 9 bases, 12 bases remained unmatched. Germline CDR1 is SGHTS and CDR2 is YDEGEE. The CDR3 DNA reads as TGTGCCAGCAGCTACCCCGGGACAGGGATTGGCTGGGAGCTGTTTTTT. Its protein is CASSYPGTGIGWELFF.

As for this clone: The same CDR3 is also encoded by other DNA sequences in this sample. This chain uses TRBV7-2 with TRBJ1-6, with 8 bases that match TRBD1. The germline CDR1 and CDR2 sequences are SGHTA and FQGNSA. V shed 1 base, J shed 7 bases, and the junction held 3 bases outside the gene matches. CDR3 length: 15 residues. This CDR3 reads CASSLGPGGNSPLHF. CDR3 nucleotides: TGTGCCAGCAGCTTAGGTCCAGGGGGCAATTCACCCCTCCACTTT.

Written as DNA, the CDR3 is TGTGCCATCGGCGGGGGCGTGGGTTATGGCTACACCTTC. Its protein is CAIGGGVGYGYTF. The V and J genes are TRBV10-3 and TRBJ1-2; D is perhaps TRBD1 (6 bases). The CDR3 runs to 13 residues. From germline, CDR1 is ENHRY and CDR2 SYGVKD. V gave up 8 bases and J gave up 5 bases, with 15 bases separating them.